These 5 T cell receptor beta chains originate from one sample sequenced in a study of CD8 T cells in Susac syndrome. The RNA input was roughly 0.45 to 1 ug, and it was reverse transcribed with random hexamers. Using its own MiXCR run on the immunoSEQ multiplex PCR reads, TCRdb lists one record per CDR3 protein. The sample contains around 220,000 distinct CDR3 sequences, 90% to 95% of which appear only once. The sequencing sample was made of CD8+ T cells from PBMCs. Receptor source: a human donor with multiple sclerosis.

The CDR3 DNA follows: TGTGCCAGCAGCTTCGGCGGCGGGGCGCTCGAGCAGTACTTC. Residues: CASSFGGGALEQYF. The J gene is TRBJ2-7, the V gene TRBV5-6, with D tentatively TRBD2 (6 bases). The CDR3 length is 14 residues. Between the trimmed V and J ends, which lost 2 bases and 6 bases, there was a span of 15 bases. CDR1 and CDR2 from the germline V gene are SGHDT and YYEEEE.

V gene TRBV24-1 combines with J gene TRBJ2-5; D possibly matches TRBD1 or TRBD2 (6 bases each). The CDR3 length is 15 residues. Germline lookup yields CDR1 KGHDR and CDR2 SFDVKD. V dropped 12 bases and J dropped 2 bases, with 21 bases sitting between them. CDR3 DNA: TGTGCCTCTGCCCAACAGGGAGGAGCTCAAGAGACCCAGTACTTC. It yields the protein CASAQQGGAQETQYF.

The V call is TRBV13, the J call TRBJ1-1; D is perhaps TRBD1 (5 bases). CDR1 PRHDT and CDR2 FYEKMQ come from the germline V gene (reference sequence). The CDR3 contains 16 residues. Trimming cost V 0 bases and J 4 bases, with 15 bases left between them. The CDR3 sequence is CASSLGRRGGGTEAFF. CDR3 bases: TGTGCCAGCAGCTTAGGCCGACGCGGGGGGGGCACTGAAGCTTTCTTT. The variable domain in full, completed from reference TRBV13 and TRBJ1-1, reads AAGVIQSPRHLIKEKRETATLKCYPIPRHDTVYWYQQGPGQDPQFLISFYEKMQSDKGSIPDRFSAQQFSDYHSELNMSSLELGDSALYFCASSLGRRGGGTEAFFGQGTRLTVV.

This chain joins TRBV5-1 and TRBJ1-1; D is unresolved. The germline V gene encodes CDR1 SGHRS and CDR2 YFSETQ. V was cut by 2 bases and J by 0 bases, with 14 bases left in between. CDR3 length: 16 amino acids. The CDR3 spells CASSFARGGMNTEAFF. CDR3 DNA sequence: TGCGCCAGCAGCTTTGCTCGAGGCGGCATGAACACTGAAGCTTTCTTT.

The gene calls are TRBV30 and TRBJ2-7; D perhaps matches TRBD1 (5 bases). V lost 2 bases and J lost 6, with 20 bases in between. CDR1 and CDR2 (germline): GTSNPN, SVGIG (reference sequence). There are 15 residues in the CDR3. The CDR3: CAWSSNPIGASEQYF. The CDR3 DNA follows: TGTGCCTGGAGTTCCAATCCGATTGGGGCCAGCGAGCAGTACTTC.